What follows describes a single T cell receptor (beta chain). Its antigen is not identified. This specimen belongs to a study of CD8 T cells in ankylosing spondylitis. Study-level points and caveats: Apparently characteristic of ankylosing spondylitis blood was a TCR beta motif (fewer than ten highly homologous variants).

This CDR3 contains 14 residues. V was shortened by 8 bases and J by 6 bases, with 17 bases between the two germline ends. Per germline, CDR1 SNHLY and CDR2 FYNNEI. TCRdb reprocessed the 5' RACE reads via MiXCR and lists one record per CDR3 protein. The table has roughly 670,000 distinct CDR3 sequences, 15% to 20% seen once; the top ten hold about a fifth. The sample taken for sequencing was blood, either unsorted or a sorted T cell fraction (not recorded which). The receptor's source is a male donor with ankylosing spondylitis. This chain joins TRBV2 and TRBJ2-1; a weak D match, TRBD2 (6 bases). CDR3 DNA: TGTGCCAGCGGGAGCGGGTTAGCGAGCAATGAGCAGTTCTTC. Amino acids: CASGSGLASNEQFF.